Below are 7 T cell receptor beta chains sequenced from a single sample in a study of blood T cells in healthy people across ages. Alongside a J-beta primer mix, a sample-barcoded 5' primer served in a second PCR lasting 7 to 11 cycles. One entry per CDR3 protein results from TCRdb running MiXCR on the 5' RACE reads. This table holds roughly 1,100,000 distinct CDR3 sequences, almost 25% found once. The same sample was also studied in work on T cells of mothers and their children.

The sample was blood. The receptor source for this set is a girl aged 2-10 years in good health.

This clonotype turned up a few times. This chain connects TRBV4-2 to TRBJ1-2; D unresolved. Germline CDR1 LGHNA, CDR2 YNFKEQ. The CDR3 has 13 amino acids. V was pared by 1 base and J by 5 bases, with 8 bases between. The CDR3 coding sequence is TGTGCCAGCAGCCAAGTCGGCGTATATGGCTACACCTTC. Translated: CASSQVGVYGYTF.

The rearrangement joins TRBV27 to TRBJ2-2; 13 bases are shared with TRBD2. Trimming cost V 6 bases and J 7 bases; bases outside gene matches: 8. The CDR3 spans 16 residues. Germline V CDR1 and CDR2: MNHEY, SMNVEV (reference sequence). The CDR3 region has the DNA TGTGCCAGCAGGCCTACTAGCGGGGGGGCGATCGGGGAGCTGTTTTTT. Protein sequence: CASRPTSGGAIGELFF.

The rearrangement uses TRBV12-3 or TRBV12-4 and TRBJ2-5; maybe TRBD2 (6 bases). Near its end, the DNA agrees better with TRBJ2-1, so the J call may be wrong. The CDR3 length is 13 residues. In nucleotides, the CDR3 is TGTGCCAGCAGTTTCCGGGAGAGTAGTGAGCAGTTCTTC. This translates into CASSFRESSEQFF.

A few counts support this clonotype. Since a much larger clone is just one base distant, this may be a read error. The genes are TRBV9 and TRBJ1-3; a possible D gene is TRBD1 (6 bases). Germline V gene sequence: CDR1 SGDLS, CDR2 YYNGEE. CDR3 size: 14 residues. V was shortened by 0 bases and J by 2 bases, with 6 bases between the two germline ends. The CDR3 loop is CASSVAGAGNTIYF. The CDR3 DNA sequence: TGTGCCAGCAGCGTAGCAGGGGCTGGAAACACCATATATTTT.

With respect to this clonotype: One end of the junction fails to match germline, which may point to a read error. The V call is TRBV29-1, the J call TRBJ2-3; D is unresolved. The length of the CDR3 is 14 residues. Looked up from germline, CDR1 is SQVTM and CDR2 is ANQGSEA. CDR3 nucleotides: TGCAACGTTGTTAGGCCAGATCGCACAGATACGCAGTATTTT. The encoded protein is CNVVRPDRTDTQYF.

The genes are TRBV5-1 and TRBJ2-5; 15 nucleotides line up with TRBD2. The junction had 12 bases not matched to a gene; V was cut back by 4 bases and J by 5 bases. CDR3 length: 18 residues. Germline V gene lookup returns CDR1 SGHRS and CDR2 YFSETQ. CDR3 amino acids: CASSPGLAGGPYSETQYF. The CDR3 nucleotides read TGCGCCAGCAGCCCAGGACTAGCGGGGGGGCCTTATTCCGAGACCCAGTACTTC. Supplemented by reference TRBV5-1 and TRBJ2-5, the full variable domain reads KAGVTQTPRYLIKTRGQQVTLSCSPISGHRSVSWYQQTPGQGLQFLFEYFSETQRNKGNFPGRFSGRQFSNSRSEMNVSTLELGDSALYLCASSPGLAGGPYSETQYFGPGTRLLVL.

J is TRBJ1-2 and V is TRBV2; D is undetermined. V was pared by 4 bases and J by 4 bases, with 7 bases between. CDR3 size: 12 residues. Germline values: CDR1 SNHLY, CDR2 FYNNEI. The CDR3 reads CASSAQSYGYTF. The CDR3 nucleotides read TGTGCCAGCAGTGCCCAGTCCTATGGCTACACCTTC. Complete variable domain (other parts from reference TRBV2 and TRBJ1-2): EPEVTQTPSHQVTQMGQEVILRCVPISNHLYFYWYRQILGQKVEFLVSFYNNEISEKSEIFDDQFSVERPDGSNFTLKIRSTKLEDSAMYFCASSAQSYGYTFGSGTRLTVV.